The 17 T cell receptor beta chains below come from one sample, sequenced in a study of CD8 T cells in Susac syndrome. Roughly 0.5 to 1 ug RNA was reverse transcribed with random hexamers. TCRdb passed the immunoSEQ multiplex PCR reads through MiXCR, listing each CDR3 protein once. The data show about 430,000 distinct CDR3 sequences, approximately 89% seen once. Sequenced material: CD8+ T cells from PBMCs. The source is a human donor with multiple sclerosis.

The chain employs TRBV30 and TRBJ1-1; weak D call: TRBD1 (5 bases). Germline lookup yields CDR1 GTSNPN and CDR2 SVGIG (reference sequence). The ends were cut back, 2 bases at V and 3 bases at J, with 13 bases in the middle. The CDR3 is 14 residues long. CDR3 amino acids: CAWSTPGSDTEAFF. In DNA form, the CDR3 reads TGTGCCTGGAGTACCCCAGGGTCAGACACTGAAGCTTTCTTT.

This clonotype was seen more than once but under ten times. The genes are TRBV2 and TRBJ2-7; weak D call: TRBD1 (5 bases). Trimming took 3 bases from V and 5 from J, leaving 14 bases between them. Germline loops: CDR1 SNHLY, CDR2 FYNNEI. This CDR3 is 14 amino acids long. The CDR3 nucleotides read TGTGCCAGCAGTGACAGGGCGACTCCGCACGAGCAGTACTTC. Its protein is CASSDRATPHEQYF.

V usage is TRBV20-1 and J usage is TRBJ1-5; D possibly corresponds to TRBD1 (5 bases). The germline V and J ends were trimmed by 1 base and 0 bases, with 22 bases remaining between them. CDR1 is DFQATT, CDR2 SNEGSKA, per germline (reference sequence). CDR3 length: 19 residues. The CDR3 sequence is CSARAPLRGNDYSNQPQHF. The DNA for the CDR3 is TGCAGTGCTAGAGCCCCCCTTCGGGGGAACGATTATAGCAATCAGCCCCAGCATTTT.

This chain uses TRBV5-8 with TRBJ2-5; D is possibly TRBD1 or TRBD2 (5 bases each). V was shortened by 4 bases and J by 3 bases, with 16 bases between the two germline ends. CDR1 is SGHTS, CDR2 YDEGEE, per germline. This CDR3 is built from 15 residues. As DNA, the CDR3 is TGTGCCAGCAGCCTAATAGTGGGGGTTGAAGAGACCCAGTACTTC. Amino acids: CASSLIVGVEETQYF.

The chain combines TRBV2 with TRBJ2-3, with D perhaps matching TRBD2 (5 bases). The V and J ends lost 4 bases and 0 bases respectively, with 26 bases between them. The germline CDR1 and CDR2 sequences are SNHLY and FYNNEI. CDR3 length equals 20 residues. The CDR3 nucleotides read TGTGCCAGCAGTGCTAACCCCGTATTAAACCCGCTAGCTAGCACAGATACGCAGTATTTT. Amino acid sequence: CASSANPVLNPLASTDTQYF.

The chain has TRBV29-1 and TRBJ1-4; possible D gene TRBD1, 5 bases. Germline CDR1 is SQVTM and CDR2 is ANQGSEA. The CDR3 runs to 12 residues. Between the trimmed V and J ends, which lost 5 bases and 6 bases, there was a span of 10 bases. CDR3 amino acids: CSVYLGDEKLFF. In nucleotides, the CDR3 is TGCAGCGTTTACTTGGGGGATGAAAAACTGTTTTTT.

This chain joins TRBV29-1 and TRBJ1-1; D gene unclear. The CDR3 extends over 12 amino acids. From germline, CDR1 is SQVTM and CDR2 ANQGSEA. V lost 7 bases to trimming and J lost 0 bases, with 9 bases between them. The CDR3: CSAAPVNTEAFF. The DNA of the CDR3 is TGCAGCGCGGCACCGGTGAACACTGAAGCTTTCTTT.

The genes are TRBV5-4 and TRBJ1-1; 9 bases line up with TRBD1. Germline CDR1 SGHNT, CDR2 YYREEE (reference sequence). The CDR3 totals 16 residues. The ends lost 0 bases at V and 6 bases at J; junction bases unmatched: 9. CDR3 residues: CASSLAPRQGVSEAFF. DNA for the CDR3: TGTGCCAGCAGCTTGGCCCCTAGACAGGGGGTTTCTGAAGCTTTCTTT.

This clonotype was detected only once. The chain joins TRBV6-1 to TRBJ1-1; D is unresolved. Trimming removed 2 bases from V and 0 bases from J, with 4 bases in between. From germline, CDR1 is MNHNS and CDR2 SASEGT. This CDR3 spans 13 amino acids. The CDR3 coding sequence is TGTGCCAGCAGTGAATACGTGAACACTGAAGCTTTCTTT. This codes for CASSEYVNTEAFF.

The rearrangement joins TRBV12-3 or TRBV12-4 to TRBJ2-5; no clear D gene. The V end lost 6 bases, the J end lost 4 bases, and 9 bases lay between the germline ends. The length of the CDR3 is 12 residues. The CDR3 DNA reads TGTGCCAGCAGAGGCGTCGGAGAGACCCAGTACTTC. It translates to CASRGVGETQYF.

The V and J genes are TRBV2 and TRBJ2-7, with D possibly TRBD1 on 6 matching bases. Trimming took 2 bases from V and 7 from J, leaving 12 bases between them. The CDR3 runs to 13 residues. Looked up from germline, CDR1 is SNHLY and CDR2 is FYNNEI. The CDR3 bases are TGTGCCAGCAGTGAACGGGTAGGGGGTGAGCAGTACTTC. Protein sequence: CASSERVGGEQYF.

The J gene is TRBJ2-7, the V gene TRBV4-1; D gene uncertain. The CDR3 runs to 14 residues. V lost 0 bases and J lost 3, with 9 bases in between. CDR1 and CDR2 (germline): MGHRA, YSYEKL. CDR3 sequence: CASSQDNGVYEQYF. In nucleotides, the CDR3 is TGCGCCAGCAGCCAAGATAACGGTGTCTACGAGCAGTACTTC.

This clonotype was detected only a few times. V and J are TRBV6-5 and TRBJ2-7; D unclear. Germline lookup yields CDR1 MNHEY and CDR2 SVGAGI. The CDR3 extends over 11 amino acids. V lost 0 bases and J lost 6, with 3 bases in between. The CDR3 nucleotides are TGTGCCAGCAGTTACTCGGTCGAGCAGTACTTC. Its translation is CASSYSVEQYF.

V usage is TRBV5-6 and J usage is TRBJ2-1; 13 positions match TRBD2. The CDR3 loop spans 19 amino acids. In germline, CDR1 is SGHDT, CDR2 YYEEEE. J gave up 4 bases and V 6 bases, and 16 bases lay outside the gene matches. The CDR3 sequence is CASNPVLLAGGPSYNEQFF. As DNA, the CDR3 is TGTGCCAGCAATCCCGTCCTACTAGCGGGAGGGCCCAGTTACAATGAGCAGTTCTTC.

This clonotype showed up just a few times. The CDR3 protein is CASSPWDYEQYF. In DNA, the CDR3 is TGTGCCAGCAGTCCCTGGGATTACGAGCAGTACTTC. The chain recombines TRBV28 with TRBJ2-7; D remains ambiguous. This CDR3 has 12 residues. With 5 bases removed from V and 4 bases from J, the gap between germline ends came to 9 bases. From germline, CDR1 is MDHEN and CDR2 SYDVKM.

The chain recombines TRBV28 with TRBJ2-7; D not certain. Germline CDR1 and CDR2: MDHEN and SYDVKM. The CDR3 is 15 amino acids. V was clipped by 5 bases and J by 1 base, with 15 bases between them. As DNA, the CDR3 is TGTGCCAGCAGTCAGATCGGACCCAATTCCTACGAGCAGTACTTC. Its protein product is CASSQIGPNSYEQYF.

The CDR3 DNA reads as TGCGCCAGCAGCTTCTCCGGGGAAGAGGGCTCCTACGAGCAGTACTTC. It codes for CASSFSGEEGSYEQYF. The chain uses TRBV5-1 and TRBJ2-7, with D perhaps TRBD2 (5 bases). The V end lost 2 bases, the J end lost 0 bases, and 15 bases lay between the germline ends. CDR3 length: 16 amino acids. CDR1 and CDR2 (germline): SGHRS, YFSETQ.